The T cell receptor (beta chain) described here comes from a study of blood T cell repertoires in COVID-19. Overall study: T cells, B-cell-depleted T cells, or PBMCs provided the cDNA or gDNA that served as material.

The CDR3 is 18 amino acids. The V segment lost 0 bases and the J segment 5 bases; nucleotides outside the gene matches: 10. Germline loops: CDR1 SGHRS, CDR2 YFSETQ. Original handling: Reference gene primer amplification in the assay estimated nucleated cell counts. This table comes from immunoSEQ multiplex PCR, and its TCRdb copy is limited to in-frame clones, with some not included. V and J calls and clone size are those listed in that table; D and trimming were worked out from the DNA. The sample has 200,000 to 250,000 clones, over 70% seen once; the top ten hold roughly 3.7%. Study members were between roughly 18 and 100 years old and lived in 24 US regions. Exposed volunteers were people who met a COVID-19 case within 2 weeks before study entry.

V usage is TRBV5-1 and J usage is TRBJ2-2, with 10 bases fitting TRBD2. The receptor's source is a woman in her twenties or thirties who had been exposed to COVID-19. The sequenced material came from PBMCs or T cells enriched from blood (not recorded which). The CDR3 nucleotides read TGCGCCAGCAGCTTGGATCCTAGCGGGAGTGTTAGGACCGGGGAGCTGTTTTTT. Encoded protein: CASSLDPSGSVRTGELFF. The whole variable domain, filled in from reference TRBV5-1 and TRBJ2-2, reads KAGVTQTPRYLIKTRGQQVTLSCSPISGHRSVSWYQQTPGQGLQFLFEYFSETQRNKGNFPGRFSGRQFSNSRSEMNVSTLELGDSALYLCASSLDPSGSVRTGELFFGEGSRLTVL.